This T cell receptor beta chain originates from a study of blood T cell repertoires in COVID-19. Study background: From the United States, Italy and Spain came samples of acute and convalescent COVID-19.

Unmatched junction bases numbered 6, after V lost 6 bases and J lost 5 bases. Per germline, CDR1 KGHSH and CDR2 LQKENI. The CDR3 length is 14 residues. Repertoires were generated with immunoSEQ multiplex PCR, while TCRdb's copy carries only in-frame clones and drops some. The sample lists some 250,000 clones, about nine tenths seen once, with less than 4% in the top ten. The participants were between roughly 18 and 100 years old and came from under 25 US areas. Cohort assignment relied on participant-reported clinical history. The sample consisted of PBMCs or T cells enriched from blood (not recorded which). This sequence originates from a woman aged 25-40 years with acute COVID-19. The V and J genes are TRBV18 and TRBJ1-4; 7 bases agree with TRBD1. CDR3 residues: CASSTGTVNEKLFF. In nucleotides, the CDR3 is TGTGCCAGCTCGACCGGGACAGTAAATGAAAAACTGTTTTTT.